This T cell receptor beta chain was sequenced for a study of blood T cell repertoires in COVID-19. At the level of the study: PBMCs, B-cell-depleted T cells, or T cells were the source of the cDNA or gDNA that made up the material.

The trim removed 0 bases at V and 5 bases at J, leaving 9 bases unmatched. CDR1 is SGHDT and CDR2 is YYEEEE in the germline V gene. The CDR3 has 16 amino acids. In the authors' methods: Reference gene primer amplification gave nucleated cell count estimates. Clones were sequenced by immunoSEQ multiplex PCR, and TCRdb holds only the in-frame ones, with some missing. Clonal size and the V and J genes are those of that table, whereas D and trimming came from the DNA. The sample lists over 55,000 clones; about 86% were seen once. The rearrangement joins TRBV5-6 to TRBJ1-1, with 8 bases aligning to TRBD1. Material for sequencing was peripheral blood. The source is a man older than 75 with COVID-19, enrolled during active disease. CDR3 sequence reads: CASSLDFSGGVTEAFF. Here the CDR3 DNA reads TGTGCCAGCAGCTTGGATTTTTCAGGGGGCGTGACTGAAGCTTTCTTT. Drawing the rest from reference TRBV5-6 and TRBJ1-1, the complete variable domain is DAGVTQSPTHLIKTRGQQVTLRCSPKSGHDTVSWYQQALGQGPQFIFQYYEEEERQRGNFPDRFSGHQFPNYSSELNVNALLLGDSALYLCASSLDFSGGVTEAFFGQGTRLTVV.